This passage covers 19 T cell receptor beta chains from one sample sequenced in a study of T-cell reconstitution after alpha-beta-depleted transplantation in children. Unique molecular identifiers were incorporated into the prepared TCRbeta library. One entry per CDR3 protein, called by TCRdb with MiXCR from the PCR reads. The sample has under 150,000 distinct CDR3 sequences, about 9.6% seen once. The sample consisted of PBMCs, mostly from graft donor cells, taken 180 days after TCRalphabeta/CD19-depleted stem cell transplant. Every receptor here comes from a girl in the first two years of life who had a stem cell transplant for combined immunodeficiency, so the T cells may come from the graft donor.

This clonotype was seen only a few times. The chain's CDR3 is CASSSRSSGANVLTF. For the CDR3, the DNA is TGTGCCAGCAGTTCACGGAGCTCTGGGGCCAACGTCCTGACTTTC. The chain has TRBV6-5 and TRBJ2-6, with no clear D. With 4 bases removed from V and 0 bases from J, the gap between germline ends came to 7 bases. The CDR3 extends over 15 amino acids. The germline V gene has CDR1 MNHEY and CDR2 SVGAGI.

The V and J genes are TRBV6-2 or TRBV6-3 and TRBJ1-5; D is ambiguous. This CDR3 region has 14 residues. Germline values: CDR1 MNHEY, CDR2 SVGEGT. V gave up 6 bases and J gave up 5 bases, with 14 bases separating them. The chain's CDR3 is CASSQNGVDQPQHF. The CDR3 coding sequence is TGTGCCAGCAGCCAGAATGGGGTGGATCAGCCCCAGCATTTT.

At least ten counts were recorded for this clonotype. The chain uses TRBV20-1 and TRBJ2-5; perhaps D is TRBD1 or TRBD2 (6 bases each). Germline assignment: CDR1 DFQATT and CDR2 SNEGSKA (reference sequence). The V end was cut by 0 bases, the J end by 1 base, with 12 bases between. This CDR3 contains 15 residues. DNA of the CDR3: TGCAGTGCTAGAGATGGGGGGCAGGGCCAAGAGACCCAGTACTTC. Translating it yields CSARDGGQGQETQYF.

The table lists this clonotype with many counts. The chain couples TRBV20-1 to TRBJ1-5; the match to TRBD1 covers 7 bases. V was pared by 3 bases and J by 4 bases, with 12 bases of the junction left unmatched. Germline CDR1 DFQATT, CDR2 SNEGSKA (reference sequence). CDR3 size: 16 residues. CDR3 region: CSARREGAGENQPQHF. The CDR3 DNA is TGCAGTGCTAGGCGAGAGGGGGCCGGCGAAAATCAGCCCCAGCATTTT.

In nucleotides, the CDR3 is TGTGCCAGCAGCCATAGGAAAGGGGCGGGGGGGCCGAATACGCAGTATTTT. Translating gives CASSHRKGAGGPNTQYF. The V call is TRBV7-2, the J call TRBJ2-3, with 9 nucleotides matching TRBD2. CDR3 size: 17 residues. V lost 5 bases, J lost 7 bases, and 16 bases stayed unmatched. CDR1 SGHTA and CDR2 FQGNSA come from the germline V gene.

This clonotype is a singleton in its sample. The V call is TRBV12-3 or TRBV12-4, the J call TRBJ1-1, with D possibly matching TRBD1 (6 bases). The CDR3 loop spans 14 amino acids. V gave up 5 bases and J gave up 4 bases, with 14 bases separating them. CDR3 DNA: TGTGCCAGCAGTAGCTACAGGGTTTCCACTGAAGCTTTCTTT. Its translation is CASSSYRVSTEAFF.

This chain connects TRBV10-3 to TRBJ2-5, with TRBD1 matching over 9 bases. Trimming at V came to 10 bases and at J to 3 bases, leaving 3 bases not matched to a gene. Germline assignment: CDR1 ENHRY and CDR2 SYGVKD. The CDR3 covers 12 residues. The CDR3 loop is CATRDREETQYF. CDR3 sequence (DNA): TGTGCCACCAGGGACAGGGAAGAGACCCAGTACTTC.

This clonotype was found a few times. The chain is built from TRBV3-1 and TRBJ2-1, with 10 bases identical to TRBD2. Trimming cost V 4 bases and J 4 bases; bases outside gene matches: 13. The germline gives CDR1 LGHDT, CDR2 YNNKEL (reference sequence). The CDR3 is 18 amino acids. CDR3 sequence: CASSPGTSVPVGYNEQFF. In DNA form, the CDR3 reads TGTGCCAGCAGCCCCGGGACTAGCGTCCCTGTGGGGTACAATGAGCAGTTCTTC.

This clonotype has a count of ten or more. The chain uses TRBV20-1 and TRBJ1-1; TRBD1 is a possible D gene (6 bases). The germline gives CDR1 DFQATT, CDR2 SNEGSKA (reference sequence). The V end lost 6 bases, the J end lost 2 bases, and 13 bases lay between the germline ends. This CDR3 has 13 amino acids. The CDR3 nucleotides are TGCAGTGCCGCCGGACAGCCAAACACTGAAGCTTTCTTT. Its protein is CSAAGQPNTEAFF.

This sequence joins TRBV5-1 and TRBJ2-7; the D gene is possibly TRBD1 (5 bases). The V end lost 0 bases, the J end lost 0 bases, and 13 bases lay between the germline ends. The V gene's germline CDR1 is SGHRS and CDR2 YFSETQ. This CDR3 region has 16 residues. For the CDR3, the DNA is TGCGCCAGCAGCTTGGCGGACAAGAAAGTCTCCTACGAGCAGTACTTC. It is translated as CASSLADKKVSYEQYF.

V gene TRBV5-1 combines with J gene TRBJ1-2, with D unclear. CDR1 SGHRS and CDR2 YFSETQ come from the germline V gene. V lost 2 bases to trimming and J lost 11 bases, with 13 bases between them. This CDR3 region has 12 residues. The CDR3 is CASSFRRGQYTF. The CDR3 region has the DNA TGCGCCAGCAGCTTTAGGCGGGGTCAATACACCTTC. Variable domain in full (rest from reference TRBV5-1 and TRBJ1-2): KAGVTQTPRYLIKTRGQQVTLSCSPISGHRSVSWYQQTPGQGLQFLFEYFSETQRNKGNFPGRFSGRQFSNSRSEMNVSTLELGDSALYLCASSFRRGQYTFGSGTRLTVV.

The chain links TRBV27 to TRBJ1-5; D is perhaps TRBD1 (5 bases). The CDR3 totals 16 residues. Trimming pared 6 bases from V and 4 bases from J, leaving 19 bases between. The germline V gene has CDR1 MNHEY and CDR2 SMNVEV (reference sequence). The CDR3 here is CASSEKRGGGNQPQHF. DNA for the CDR3: TGTGCCAGCAGCGAAAAGCGGGGCGGAGGGAATCAGCCCCAGCATTTT.

V usage is TRBV9 and J usage is TRBJ1-1; possible D gene TRBD1, 6 bases. CDR1 is SGDLS and CDR2 is YYNGEE in the germline V gene. Trimming left V 0 bases short and J 1 base short, with 7 bases between. The CDR3 spans 14 residues. The CDR3 spells CASSVVGGNTEAFF. CDR3 in DNA: TGTGCCAGCAGCGTAGTAGGGGGGAACACTGAAGCTTTCTTT.

V and J are TRBV20-1 and TRBJ2-1, with a tentative D call TRBD1 (5 bases). Trimming removed 4 bases from V and 8 bases from J, with 15 bases in between. Germline CDR1 reads DFQATT; CDR2 reads SNEGSKA (reference sequence). The CDR3 has 13 amino acids. This CDR3 is CSATTWGLDEQFF. The CDR3 DNA follows: TGCAGTGCTACCACGTGGGGCCTGGATGAGCAGTTCTTC.

CDR3 bases: TGCGCCAGCAGCGCAGACCGGGACAGGGGACAAGAGACCCAGTACTTC. Its protein is CASSADRDRGQETQYF. The chain has TRBV5-1 and TRBJ2-5, with 10 bases fitting TRBD1. Germline V gene data show CDR1 as SGHRS and CDR2 as YFSETQ. V was clipped by 4 bases and J by 2 bases; unmatched bases: 8. The CDR3 sequence is 16 residues long.

The chain recombines TRBV7-3 with TRBJ2-5; the D is unclear. The germline CDR1 and CDR2 sequences are SGHTA and FQGTGA. The CDR3 extends over 13 amino acids. Deletions cut 3 bases from V and 2 bases from J, with 7 bases between. The CDR3, as DNA: TGTGCCAGCAGCTTGGGCTGGCAAGAGACCCAGTACTTC. Translating it yields CASSLGWQETQYF.

The V gene is TRBV12-3 or TRBV12-4, the J gene TRBJ1-2; no firm D call. V was pared by 1 base and J by 11 bases, with 11 bases between. This CDR3 has 12 residues. CDR3 sequence (DNA): TGTGCCAGCAGTTTAGGGGCGGGGAGGTACACCTTC. It is translated as CASSLGAGRYTF.

This clonotype came up a few times. The rearrangement uses TRBV20-1 and TRBJ2-1; D is ambiguous. With 5 bases removed from V and 9 bases from J, the gap between germline ends came to 8 bases. CDR3 length: 10 residues. Germline V gene data show CDR1 as DFQATT and CDR2 as SNEGSKA (reference sequence). CDR3 sequence reads: CSAFVVEQFF. DNA of the CDR3: TGCAGTGCTTTTGTAGTTGAGCAGTTCTTC.

This clonotype was observed a few times. The V gene is TRBV7-2, the J gene TRBJ2-5; 12 bases fit TRBD2. Germline CDR1 and CDR2: SGHTA and FQGNSA. The CDR3 totals 16 residues. With V trimmed by 0 bases and J by 7 bases, 6 bases remained unmatched. Written as DNA, the CDR3 is TGTGCCAGCAGCTTAGCGCCTAGCGGGGGGGCCGGGACCCAGTACTTC. This encodes CASSLAPSGGAGTQYF.